The rows below give T cell receptor beta chains drawn from one sample of a study of CD8 T cells in Susac syndrome. TCRdb itself ran the immunoSEQ multiplex PCR reads through MiXCR, one entry per CDR3 protein. The sample carries about 240,000 distinct CDR3 sequences, 90% to 97% recorded once. The sequenced material came from CD4+ T cells from PBMCs. Receptors were obtained from a human donor with Susac syndrome. CDR3s leave out the opening cysteine and the closing phenylalanine or tryptophan. Fields, in order: V gene, J gene, CDR3 protein.

TRBV25-1	TRBJ1-1	ASSAPTPGGKAF
TRBV6-1	TRBJ2-7	ASSKPAGGPGEQY
TRBV9	TRBJ2-7	ASSAGTSGSYEQY
TRBV3-1	TRBJ2-1	ASSQSGSNNEQF
TRBV12-3/TRBV12-4	TRBJ2-2	ASSLIRRELF
TRBV29-1	TRBJ2-7	SVARDRASYEQY
TRBV7-2	TRBJ2-5	ASSLGWARAETQY
TRBV20-1	TRBJ2-1	SATRGTGLDEQF
TRBV12-3/TRBV12-4	TRBJ1-1	ASSLSGLGTEAF
TRBV5-4	TRBJ2-7	ASSSKTSGRFYEQY
TRBV30	TRBJ1-3	AWWTEASGNTIY
TRBV15	TRBJ2-1	ATSRTSGSYNEQF
TRBV28	TRBJ2-5	ASSLLGAQRY
TRBV25-1	TRBJ2-7	ASSPGQGVSYEQY
TRBV5-4	TRBJ2-5	ASRITGGKETQY
TRBV30	TRBJ2-7	AWSVQSSGSDEQY
TRBV11-2	TRBJ2-2	ASKTYTGELF
TRBV24-1	TRBJ1-4	ATSDRDREKLF
TRBV7-3	TRBJ2-1	ASRLLGGGGGNEQF
TRBV7-8	TRBJ2-2	ASSPSGLHFGELF
TRBV5-1	TRBJ2-7	ASSLPGSDEQY
TRBV18	TRBJ2-7	ASSPSLERAGGAYEQY
TRBV3-1	TRBJ1-1	ASSHRLLGRNTEAF
TRBV3-1	TRBJ2-5	ASRAGTQETQY
TRBV19	TRBJ2-2	ASSMRAGELF
TRBV28	TRBJ1-2	ASSLGQFYGYT
TRBV5-1	TRBJ2-5	ASSLLLQETQY
TRBV9	TRBJ2-1	ASSVRSPYNEQF
TRBV6-5	TRBJ2-7	ASSPNYQSYEQY
TRBV20-1	TRBJ1-1	SAGEQVRTEAF
TRBV20-1	TRBJ2-1	SAIAPSGADEQF
TRBV5-1	TRBJ2-3	ASSSGDGYDTQY
TRBV25-1	TRBJ1-2	ASTGTGGYT
TRBV4-1	TRBJ1-5	ASSQAGVKGQPQH
TRBV29-1	TRBJ2-7	SVVYDSDEQY
TRBV30	TRBJ2-1	AWIRRAGEQF
TRBV12-3/TRBV12-4	TRBJ2-4	ASSLSNKNIQY
TRBV20-1	TRBJ2-7	SALTSGLNEQY
TRBV20-1	TRBJ2-1	SAMNNVNEQF
TRBV20-1	TRBJ1-1	SARGGGTQNTEAF
TRBV15	TRBJ2-1	ATSRDRHRANEQF
TRBV24-1	TRBJ2-3	ATSETRGNTDTQY
TRBV29-1	TRBJ2-1	SVGELRFQAYNEQF
TRBV25-1	TRBJ1-2	ASSEEGLRGGYT
TRBV29-1	TRBJ1-2	SSSLGVEGYGYT
TRBV10-3	TRBJ2-1	AIGLAGNNEQF
TRBV12-3/TRBV12-4	TRBJ2-3	ATRESPTDTQY
TRBV27	TRBJ2-7	ASSLSGTGGGGQY
TRBV28	TRBJ2-3	ASSFRGEGQNTQY
TRBV2	TRBJ1-2	ASSEAGSVYGYT
TRBV9	TRBJ2-1	ASSVLRTTLGGEQF
TRBV14	TRBJ1-2	ASSQGYAYGYT
TRBV30	TRBJ1-5	AWSYSSDQPQH
TRBV10-3	TRBJ1-5	AISPDRLGNQPQH
TRBV29-1	TRBJ2-1	SVEIQGSGF
TRBV20-1	TRBJ2-5	SAPTSGSSKTQY